This TCR beta chain was recovered during a study of shared clonotypes between healthy human individuals. CDR1 SNHLY and CDR2 FYNNEI come from the germline V gene. After removal of 11 bases from V and 4 bases from J, the junction contained 5 bases not matched to a gene. The CDR3 is made up of 12 amino acids. The protocol was immunoSEQ multiplex PCR, while the TCRdb copy is restricted to in-frame clones and leaves out a portion. The sample contains over a million clones, 78% of which appear only once. This sequence joins TRBV2 and TRBJ2-5; TRBD2 matches 9 bases. The source material was memory CD4+ T cells from PBMCs. The subset denotes: CD45RA-negative fraction. The origin of this receptor is a man younger than 35 in good health. Some clones in this sample may be carry-over from other donors' samples. The CDR3 here is CAGKGLAETQYF. CDR3 nucleotides: TGTGCCGGAAAGGGACTAGCAGAGACCCAGTACTTC.